This TCR beta chain appears in the sequencing data of a study of cytomegalovirus exposure and HLA in healthy donors. About the research overall: Earlier sequencing of 150 million to 200 million T cells yielded approximately 100 million unique TCR beta sequences.

This clone was observed a few times. No antigen is known for it. The PCR used 60 Vbeta and 13 Jbeta primers. The protocol was immunoSEQ multiplex PCR, while the TCRdb copy is restricted to in-frame clones and leaves out a portion. Of around 130,000 clones in the sample, about 81% are singletons; the top ten hold roughly 3%. CDR1 is SEHNR, CDR2 FQNEAQ, per germline (reference sequence). The CDR3 totals 15 residues. The V end lost 2 bases, the J end lost 4 bases, and 14 bases lay between the germline ends. General study findings and limits: It was reported that TCR beta sequences correctly inferred the HLA-A and HLA-B alleles for most subjects.

The source is a woman in her forties in good health and CMV-seropositive. Sequenced sample: PBMCs. The chain carries TRBV7-9 and TRBJ1-2, with D possibly being TRBD1 (5 bases). The CDR3 region has the DNA TGTGCCAGCAGCTTAAATGCGGGGGGACCCTATGGCTACACCTTC. Translating gives CASSLNAGGPYGYTF.